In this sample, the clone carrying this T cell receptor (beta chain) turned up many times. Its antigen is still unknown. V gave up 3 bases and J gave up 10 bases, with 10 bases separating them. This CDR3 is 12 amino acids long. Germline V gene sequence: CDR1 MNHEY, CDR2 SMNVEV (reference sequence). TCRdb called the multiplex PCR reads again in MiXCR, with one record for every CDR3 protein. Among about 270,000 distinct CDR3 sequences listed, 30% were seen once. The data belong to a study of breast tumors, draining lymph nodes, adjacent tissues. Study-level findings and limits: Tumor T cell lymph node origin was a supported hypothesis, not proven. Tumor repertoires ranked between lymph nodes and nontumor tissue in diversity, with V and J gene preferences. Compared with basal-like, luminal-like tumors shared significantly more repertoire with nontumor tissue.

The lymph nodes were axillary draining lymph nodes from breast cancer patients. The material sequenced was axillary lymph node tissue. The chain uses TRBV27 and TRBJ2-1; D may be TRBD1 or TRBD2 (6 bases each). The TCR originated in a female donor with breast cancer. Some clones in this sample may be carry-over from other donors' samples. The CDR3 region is CASSLGGTEQFF. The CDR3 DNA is TGTGCCAGCAGTTTGGGCGGGACAGAGCAGTTCTTC.